One sample yielded the 18 T cell receptor beta chains listed below, sequenced in a study of T-cell memory formation after mild COVID-19. Via MiXCR, TCRdb re-called the 5' RACE reads, giving one row per CDR3 protein. The data show approximately 240,000 distinct CDR3 sequences, about 15% seen once. Material for sequencing was PBMCs or a T cell subset sorted from them (not recorded which). Every receptor here comes from a man aged 18 to 30 who had mild COVID-19 (a few samples of this study predate the infection). Cell type and time point are not known.

This clonotype was found many times. The V gene is TRBV3-1, the J gene TRBJ2-2, with D hard to call. Trimming pared 1 base from V and 2 bases from J, leaving 14 bases between. There are 17 residues in the CDR3. CDR1 LGHDT and CDR2 YNNKEL come from the germline V gene (reference sequence). DNA of the CDR3: TGTGCCAGCAGCCAAGCCCTAGGTCGGGTAAACACCGGGGAGCTGTTTTTT. Protein: CASSQALGRVNTGELFF.

V gene TRBV24-1 combines with J gene TRBJ2-3; TRBD1 matches 7 bases. Germline V lookup: CDR1 KGHDR, CDR2 SFDVKD. The CDR3 has 15 residues. V gave up 4 bases and J gave up 5 bases; unmatched junction bases: 8. CDR3 amino acids: CATSDRTGKGDTQYF. The CDR3 DNA reads as TGTGCCACCAGTGACAGGACAGGAAAAGGAGATACGCAGTATTTT.

The gene calls are TRBV7-2 and TRBJ1-2, with 7 bases aligning to TRBD1. The J segment lost 2 bases and the V segment lost 6 bases, leaving 6 bases of the junction unmatched. Germline values: CDR1 SGHTA, CDR2 FQGNSA. This CDR3 spans 14 amino acids. CDR3 sequence: CASRAGGPNYGYTF. CDR3 bases: TGTGCCAGCAGAGCAGGGGGGCCCAACTATGGCTACACCTTC.

Only a few counts were recorded for this clonotype. V is TRBV18 and J is TRBJ2-5; 8 nucleotides match TRBD1. The CDR3 extends over 16 amino acids. Germline-derived CDR1 and CDR2 are KGHSH and LQKENI. Trimming removed 2 bases from V and 8 bases from J; junction bases left unmatched: 13. CDR3 in DNA: TGTGCCAGCTCACCAGTCTCGGCAGGGGGCGAACGCACCCAGTACTTC. It codes for CASSPVSAGGERTQYF.

This clonotype was counted a few times. The V and J genes are TRBV9 and TRBJ1-2, with 7 bases fitting TRBD1. This CDR3 region has 15 residues. With 4 bases clipped from V and 4 bases from J, the junction kept 10 bases outside the gene matches. Germline lookup yields CDR1 SGDLS and CDR2 YYNGEE. CDR3 nucleotides: TGTGCCAGCAGCAAACCGGGACAGCCCCTCTATGGCTACACCTTC. This sequence encodes CASSKPGQPLYGYTF.

This clonotype was seen a few times. The chain couples TRBV28 to TRBJ2-7, with TRBD2 matching 7 bases. V lost 2 bases and J lost 5; bases outside the gene matches: 3. This CDR3 has 13 amino acids. Germline loops: CDR1 MDHEN, CDR2 SYDVKM. The CDR3 protein is CASSLGTTHEQYF. CDR3 nucleotides: TGTGCCAGCAGTTTAGGGACTACGCACGAGCAGTACTTC.

This clonotype was observed a few times. The chain joins TRBV5-4 to TRBJ1-1; no clear D gene. The germline V and J ends were trimmed by 2 bases and 10 bases, with 15 bases remaining between them. Germline V gene sequence: CDR1 SGHNT, CDR2 YYREEE (reference sequence). CDR3 length equals 13 residues. The CDR3 reads CASSFSGFEAAFF. The CDR3 nucleotides are TGTGCCAGCAGCTTCAGTGGTTTCGAAGCAGCTTTCTTT.

The rearrangement uses TRBV5-1 and TRBJ2-3, with 9 bases matching TRBD2. The CDR3 spans 15 residues. With 3 bases clipped from V and 4 bases from J, the junction kept 6 bases outside the gene matches. CDR1 and CDR2 (germline): SGHRS, YFSETQ. The CDR3 DNA reads TGCGCCAGCAGCTCAGCGGGGGGTACTCCAGATACGCAGTATTTT. Its translation: CASSSAGGTPDTQYF.

This clonotype showed up many times. The chain links TRBV6-4 to TRBJ2-1; 11 bases line up with TRBD1. CDR1 and CDR2 (germline): MRHNA, SNTAGT. The CDR3 has 15 residues. V dropped 8 bases and J dropped 9; count of bases not matched to a gene: 12. The CDR3 spells CASSPRTGGYGEQFF. The CDR3 nucleotides read TGTGCCAGCTCTCCCCGGACAGGGGGCTATGGTGAGCAGTTCTTC.

This clonotype was counted between two and nine times. This chain joins TRBV29-1 and TRBJ1-1, with 7 bases identical to TRBD1. Germline V lookup: CDR1 SQVTM, CDR2 ANQGSEA. J was trimmed by 3 bases and V by 7 bases; bases with no gene match: 11. There are 14 residues in the CDR3. The CDR3: CSAEGQLRDTEAFF. The CDR3 bases are TGCAGCGCGGAGGGACAGCTTAGGGACACTGAAGCTTTCTTT.

This chain joins TRBV5-1 and TRBJ2-3, with 9 bases fitting TRBD2. The CDR3 length is 15 residues. Germline V lookup: CDR1 SGHRS, CDR2 YFSETQ. Trimming cost V 4 bases and J 4 bases; bases outside gene matches: 7. This chain's CDR3 is CASSHGTSSPDTQYF. DNA of the CDR3: TGCGCCAGCAGCCACGGGACTAGCAGCCCAGATACGCAGTATTTT. Supplemented by reference TRBV5-1 and TRBJ2-3, the full variable domain reads KAGVTQTPRYLIKTRGQQVTLSCSPISGHRSVSWYQQTPGQGLQFLFEYFSETQRNKGNFPGRFSGRQFSNSRSEMNVSTLELGDSALYLCASSHGTSSPDTQYFGPGTRLTVL.

V gene TRBV18 combines with J gene TRBJ2-3; 7 positions match TRBD1. CDR3 size: 15 residues. Germline CDR1 and CDR2: KGHSH and LQKENI. V was pared by 3 bases and J by 2 bases, with 5 bases of the junction left unmatched. The CDR3: CASSPSTGDTDTQYF. The CDR3, as DNA: TGTGCCAGCTCACCTAGCACAGGGGACACAGATACGCAGTATTTT.

The chain links TRBV7-2 to TRBJ1-2, with D hard to call. Germline CDR1 SGHTA, CDR2 FQGNSA. The CDR3 sequence is 12 residues long. V was clipped by 7 bases and J by 7 bases, with 13 bases between them. The CDR3 sequence: CASTRFLFGYTF. The CDR3 nucleotides read TGTGCCAGCACCCGCTTCCTATTTGGCTACACCTTC.

The gene calls are TRBV20-1 and TRBJ1-3, with D unresolved. The CDR3 extends over 14 amino acids. CDR1 DFQATT and CDR2 SNEGSKA come from the germline V gene (reference sequence). Deletions cut 3 bases from V and 15 bases from J, with 24 bases between. The CDR3 is CSASRPLDLNHPYF. DNA for the CDR3: TGCAGTGCTAGTCGCCCTCTGGATCTCAATCACCCATATTTT.

This clonotype has more than one count but fewer than ten. The chain has TRBV12-3 or TRBV12-4 and TRBJ2-5; 7 bases line up with TRBD2. The CDR3 loop spans 14 amino acids. V trimming: 2 bases; J trimming: 3 bases; junction bases outside the gene matches: 3. The CDR3 spells CASSLMAGEETQYF. CDR3 nucleotide sequence: TGTGCCAGCAGTTTAATGGCGGGGGAAGAGACCCAGTACTTC.

This clonotype showed up many times. This chain links TRBV18 with TRBJ2-7, with 7 bases aligning to TRBD1. J was trimmed by 4 bases and V by 3 bases; bases with no gene match: 12. The CDR3 sequence is 16 residues long. The germline gives CDR1 KGHSH, CDR2 LQKENI. The CDR3 DNA reads TGTGCCAGCTCACCCGCCGGAACAGGGGCCTTGTACGAGCAGTACGTC. It encodes CASSPAGTGALYEQYV.

The chain joins TRBV5-1 to TRBJ1-5, with 9 bases identical to TRBD1. Germline CDR1 is SGHRS and CDR2 is YFSETQ. V lost 2 bases and J lost 7; bases outside the gene matches: 4. The CDR3 is 14 residues long. CDR3 nucleotides: TGCGCCAGCAGCTTCACAGGGGGCGGGCAGCCCCAGCATTTT. Its protein product is CASSFTGGGQPQHF. Looking up the rest from reference TRBV5-1 and TRBJ1-5 gives the full variable domain: KAGVTQTPRYLIKTRGQQVTLSCSPISGHRSVSWYQQTPGQGLQFLFEYFSETQRNKGNFPGRFSGRQFSNSRSEMNVSTLELGDSALYLCASSFTGGGQPQHFGDGTRLSIL.

This clonotype was recorded many times. The chain uses TRBV5-5 and TRBJ2-1; TRBD2 is a possible D gene (6 bases). The germline gives CDR1 SGHKS, CDR2 YYEKEE (reference sequence). This CDR3 has 13 amino acids. V was pared by 3 bases and J by 9 bases, with 13 bases between. The CDR3 DNA sequence: TGTGCCAGCAGCTCAGTGGGGGACTTTGAGCAGTTCTTC. Residues: CASSSVGDFEQFF.